One and the same sample provided the 8 T cell receptor beta chains below, sequenced in a study of T cells after yellow fever vaccination. TCRdb re-called the 5' RACE reads with MiXCR, one entry per CDR3 protein. The repertoire includes over 300,000 distinct CDR3 sequences, approximately 3.9% of them detected once, and less than 25% sits in the top ten. The sample was PBMCs, taken on the day of the yellow fever booster vaccination. The receptors were sampled from a man aged 18 to 30 who received the YFV17D yellow fever vaccine.

The rearrangement joins TRBV10-3 to TRBJ1-1; 9 bases align to TRBD1. Losses at the gene ends were 5 bases for V and 10 bases for J; bases not matched to a gene: 11. The CDR3 totals 14 residues. Germline values: CDR1 ENHRY, CDR2 SYGVKD. CDR3 sequence (DNA): TGTGCCATCAGTCCGGGACAGGGAATTATTGGAGCTTTCTTT. Translation gives CAISPGQGIIGAFF.

At least ten counts were recorded for this clonotype. The chain is built from TRBV4-1 and TRBJ2-7, with D tentatively TRBD2 (6 bases). The V gene lost 1 base and the J gene lost 2 bases, with 12 bases spanning the gap. The CDR3 is made up of 15 amino acids. Germline V gives CDR1 MGHRA, CDR2 YSYEKL. CDR3 amino acids: CASSQVGRTTYEQYF. CDR3 nucleotides: TGCGCCAGCAGCCAAGTCGGTCGGACTACCTACGAGCAGTACTTC.

The CDR3 DNA reads as TGTGCCACCAGTGAATCCGGGACTAGCGGTAATACGCAGTATTTT. Translation gives CATSESGTSGNTQYF. The genes are TRBV24-1 and TRBJ2-3; 11 bases map to TRBD2. Trimming at V came to 4 bases and at J to 7 bases, leaving 6 bases not matched to a gene. The CDR3 length is 15 residues. The germline V gene has CDR1 KGHDR and CDR2 SFDVKD.

This clonotype was seen at least ten times. The chain employs TRBV11-2 and TRBJ2-2; the D is unclear. Germline V CDR1 and CDR2: SGHAT, FQNNGV. This CDR3 has 13 amino acids. Trimming shortened V by 5 bases and J by 3 bases, and 7 bases separated the two germline ends. The CDR3 DNA reads as TGTGCCAGCAGCGGTTTGTACACCGGGGAGCTGTTTTTT. Translated, it gives CASSGLYTGELFF. Based on the CDR3 plus reference TRBV11-2 and TRBJ2-2, the full variable domain is EAGVAQSPRYKIIEKRQSVAFWCNPISGHATLYWYQQILGQGPKLLIQFQNNGVVDDSQLPKDRFSAERLKGVDSTLKIQPAKLEDSAVYLCASSGLYTGELFFGEGSRLTVL.

This clonotype was observed many times. The rearrangement joins TRBV4-1 to TRBJ2-6; D unclear. CDR3 length equals 20 residues. The V end lost 1 base, the J end lost 1 base, and 20 bases lay between the germline ends. The V gene's germline CDR1 is MGHRA and CDR2 YSYEKL. In DNA form, the CDR3 reads TGCGCCAGCAGCCAAGGGCTGTGGGGAACCGACCCTTCTGGGGCCAACGTCCTGACTTTC. This gives the protein CASSQGLWGTDPSGANVLTF.

The chain employs TRBV5-1 and TRBJ2-2; 9 nucleotides line up with TRBD2. Trimming at V came to 4 bases and at J to 6 bases, leaving 13 bases not matched to a gene. Looked up from germline, CDR1 is SGHRS and CDR2 is YFSETQ. This CDR3 comprises 17 residues. CDR3 residues: CASSPLGRGGAPGELFF. The CDR3 bases are TGCGCCAGCAGCCCCCTCGGACGCGGGGGGGCGCCCGGGGAGCTGTTTTTT.

In its sample, this clonotype was seen a few times. The rearrangement joins TRBV13 to TRBJ2-7, with 8 positions matching TRBD1. Germline V gene data show CDR1 as PRHDT and CDR2 as FYEKMQ (reference sequence). The CDR3 extends over 14 amino acids. V was pared by 5 bases and J by 0 bases, with 3 bases of the junction left unmatched. CDR3 in amino acids: CASSPGGGSYEQYF. DNA of the CDR3: TGTGCCAGCAGCCCAGGGGGCGGCTCCTACGAGCAGTACTTC.

In this sample, this clonotype turned up many times. The chain uses TRBV7-9 and TRBJ1-5; D perhaps matches TRBD1 (5 bases). The CDR3 loop spans 13 amino acids. Trimming left V 5 bases short and J 7 bases short, with 12 bases between. The V gene's germline CDR1 is SEHNR and CDR2 FQNEAQ (reference sequence). CDR3 DNA: TGTGCCAGCAGCCCCCTGGAGGGGCAGCCCCAGCATTTT. It specifies CASSPLEGQPQHF.